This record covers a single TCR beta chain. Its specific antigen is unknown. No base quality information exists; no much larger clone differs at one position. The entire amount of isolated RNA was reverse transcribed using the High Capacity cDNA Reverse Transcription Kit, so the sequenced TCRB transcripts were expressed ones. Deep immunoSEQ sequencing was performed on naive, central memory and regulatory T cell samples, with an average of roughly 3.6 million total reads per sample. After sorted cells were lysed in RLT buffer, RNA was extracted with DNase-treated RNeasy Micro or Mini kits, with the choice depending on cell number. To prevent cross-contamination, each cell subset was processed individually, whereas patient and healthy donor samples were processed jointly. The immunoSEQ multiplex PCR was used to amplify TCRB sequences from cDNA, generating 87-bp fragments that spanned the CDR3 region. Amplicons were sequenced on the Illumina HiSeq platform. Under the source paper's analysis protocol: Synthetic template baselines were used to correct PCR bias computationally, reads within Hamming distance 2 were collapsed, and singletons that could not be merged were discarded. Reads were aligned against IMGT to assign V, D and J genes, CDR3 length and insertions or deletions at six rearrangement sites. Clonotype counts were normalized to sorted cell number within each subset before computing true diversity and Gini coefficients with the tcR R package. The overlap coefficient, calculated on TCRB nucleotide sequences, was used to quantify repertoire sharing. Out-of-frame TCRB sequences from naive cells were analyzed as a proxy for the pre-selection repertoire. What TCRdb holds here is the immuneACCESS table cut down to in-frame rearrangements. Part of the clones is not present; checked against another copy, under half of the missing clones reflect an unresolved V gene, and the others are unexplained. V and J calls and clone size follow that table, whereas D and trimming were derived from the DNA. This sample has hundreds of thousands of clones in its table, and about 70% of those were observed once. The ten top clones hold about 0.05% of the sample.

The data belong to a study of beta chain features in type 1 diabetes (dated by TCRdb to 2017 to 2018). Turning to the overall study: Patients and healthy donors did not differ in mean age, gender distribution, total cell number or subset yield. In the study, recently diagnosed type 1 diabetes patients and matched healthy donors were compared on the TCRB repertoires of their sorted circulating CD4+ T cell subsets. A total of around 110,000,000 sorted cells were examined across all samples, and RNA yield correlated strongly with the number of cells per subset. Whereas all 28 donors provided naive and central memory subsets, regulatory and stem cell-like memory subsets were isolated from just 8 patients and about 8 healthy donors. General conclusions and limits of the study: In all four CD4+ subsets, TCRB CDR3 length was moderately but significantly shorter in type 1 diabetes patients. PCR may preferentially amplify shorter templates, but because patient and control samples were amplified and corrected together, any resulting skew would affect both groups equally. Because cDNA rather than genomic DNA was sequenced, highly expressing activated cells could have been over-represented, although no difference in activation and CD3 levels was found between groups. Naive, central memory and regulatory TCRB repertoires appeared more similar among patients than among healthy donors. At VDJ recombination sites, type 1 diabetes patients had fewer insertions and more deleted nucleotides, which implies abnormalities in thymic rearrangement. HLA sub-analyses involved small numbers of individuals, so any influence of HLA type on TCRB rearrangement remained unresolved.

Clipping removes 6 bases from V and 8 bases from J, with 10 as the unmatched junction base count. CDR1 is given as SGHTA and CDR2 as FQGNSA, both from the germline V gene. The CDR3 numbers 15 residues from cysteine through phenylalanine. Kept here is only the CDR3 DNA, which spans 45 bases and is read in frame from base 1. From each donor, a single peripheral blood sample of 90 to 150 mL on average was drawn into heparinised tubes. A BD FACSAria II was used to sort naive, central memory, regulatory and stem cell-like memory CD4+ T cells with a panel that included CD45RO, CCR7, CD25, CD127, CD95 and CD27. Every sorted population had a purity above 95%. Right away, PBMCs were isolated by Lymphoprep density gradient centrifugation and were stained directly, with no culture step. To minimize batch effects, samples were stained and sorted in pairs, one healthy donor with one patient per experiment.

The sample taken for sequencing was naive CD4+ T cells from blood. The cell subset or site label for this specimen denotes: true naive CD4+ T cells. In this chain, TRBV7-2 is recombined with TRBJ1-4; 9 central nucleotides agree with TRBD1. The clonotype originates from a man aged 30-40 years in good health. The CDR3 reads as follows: CASSFAQGAGEKLFF. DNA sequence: TGTGCCAGCAGTTTCGCACAGGGGGCGGGCGAAAAACTGTTTTTT.